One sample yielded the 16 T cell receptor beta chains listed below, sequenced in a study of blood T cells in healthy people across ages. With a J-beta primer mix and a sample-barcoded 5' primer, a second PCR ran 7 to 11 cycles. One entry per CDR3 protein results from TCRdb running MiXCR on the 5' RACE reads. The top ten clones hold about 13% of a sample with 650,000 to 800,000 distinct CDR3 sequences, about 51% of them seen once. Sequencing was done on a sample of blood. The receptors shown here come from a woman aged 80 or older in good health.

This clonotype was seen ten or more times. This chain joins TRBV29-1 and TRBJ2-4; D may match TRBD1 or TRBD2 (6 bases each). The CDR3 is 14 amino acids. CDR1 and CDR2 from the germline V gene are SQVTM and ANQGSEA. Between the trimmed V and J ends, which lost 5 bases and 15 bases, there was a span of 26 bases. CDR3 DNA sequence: TGCAGCGTTACAAAGGGGGGCCTTTCCCAAGTTTCGTACTTC. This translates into CSVTKGGLSQVSYF.

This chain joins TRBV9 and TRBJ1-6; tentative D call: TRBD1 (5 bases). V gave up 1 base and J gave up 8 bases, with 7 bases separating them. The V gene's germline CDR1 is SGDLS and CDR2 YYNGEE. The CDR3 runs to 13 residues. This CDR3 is CASSVRGDSPLHF. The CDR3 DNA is TGTGCCAGCAGCGTAAGGGGAGATTCACCCCTCCACTTT.

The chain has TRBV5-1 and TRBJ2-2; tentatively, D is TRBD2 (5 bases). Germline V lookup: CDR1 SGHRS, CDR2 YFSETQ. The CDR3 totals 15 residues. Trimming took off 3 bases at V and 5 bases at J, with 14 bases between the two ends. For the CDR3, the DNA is TGCGCCAGCAGCTGTGAGGGAGTTCCAACCGGGGAGCTGTTTTTT. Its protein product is CASSCEGVPTGELFF.

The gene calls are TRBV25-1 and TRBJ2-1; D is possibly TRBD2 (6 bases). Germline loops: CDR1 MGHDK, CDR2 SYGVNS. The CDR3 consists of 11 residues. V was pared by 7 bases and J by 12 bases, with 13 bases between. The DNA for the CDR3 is TGTGCCAGCACTCTAGCGCTTGGGCAGTTCTTC. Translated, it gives CASTLALGQFF.

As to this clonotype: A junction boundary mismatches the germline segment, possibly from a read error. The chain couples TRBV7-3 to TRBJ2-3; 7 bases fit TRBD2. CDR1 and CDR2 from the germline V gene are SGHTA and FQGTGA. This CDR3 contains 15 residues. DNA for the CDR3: TGTGCCAGCGGCTTAATGGGGGGAGGGTCAGATACGCAGTATTTT. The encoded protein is CASGLMGGGSDTQYF. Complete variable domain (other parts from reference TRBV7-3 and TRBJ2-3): GAGVSQTPSNKVTEKGKYVELRCDPISGHTALYWYRQSLGQGPEFLIYFQGTGAADDSGLPNDRFFAVRPEGSVSTLKIQRTERGDSAVYLCASGLMGGGSDTQYFGPGTRLTVL.

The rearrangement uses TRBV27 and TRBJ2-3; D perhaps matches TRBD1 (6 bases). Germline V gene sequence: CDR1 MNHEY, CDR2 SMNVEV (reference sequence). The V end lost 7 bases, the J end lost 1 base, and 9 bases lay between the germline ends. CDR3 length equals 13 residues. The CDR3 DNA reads TGTGCCAGCATCAGGGGAGGCACAGATACGCAGTATTTT. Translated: CASIRGGTDTQYF.

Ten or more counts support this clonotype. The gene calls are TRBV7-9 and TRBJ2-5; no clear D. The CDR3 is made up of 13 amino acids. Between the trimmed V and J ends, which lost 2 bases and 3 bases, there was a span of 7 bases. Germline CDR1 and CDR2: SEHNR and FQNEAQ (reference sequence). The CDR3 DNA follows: TGTGCCAGCAGCTTAAACAACAAAGAGACCCAGTACTTC. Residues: CASSLNNKETQYF.

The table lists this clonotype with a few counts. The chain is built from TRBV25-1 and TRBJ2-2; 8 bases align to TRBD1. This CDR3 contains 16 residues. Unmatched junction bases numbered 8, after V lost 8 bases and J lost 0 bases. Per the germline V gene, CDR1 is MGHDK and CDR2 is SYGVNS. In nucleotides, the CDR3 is TGTGCCAGCCAGCCGTGGACAGGGTCGAACACCGGGGAGCTGTTTTTT. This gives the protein CASQPWTGSNTGELFF. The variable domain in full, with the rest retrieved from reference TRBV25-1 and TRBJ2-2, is EADIYQTPRYLVIGTGKKITLECSQTMGHDKMYWYQQDPGMELHLIHYSYGVNSTEKGDLSSESTVSRIRTEHFPLTLESARPSHTSQYLCASQPWTGSNTGELFFGEGSRLTVL.

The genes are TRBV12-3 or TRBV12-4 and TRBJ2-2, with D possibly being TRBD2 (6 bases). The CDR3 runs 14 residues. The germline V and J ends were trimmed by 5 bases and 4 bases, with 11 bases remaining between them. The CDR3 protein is CASSLRDFTGELFF. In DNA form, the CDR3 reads TGTGCCAGCAGTCTCCGGGACTTCACCGGGGAGCTGTTTTTT.

DNA for the CDR3: TGCAGTGCTCAGGCAACCTCTAGTATATCTTACGAGCAGTACTTC. Its protein product is CSAQATSSISYEQYF. The V call is TRBV20-1, the J call TRBJ2-5, with D hard to call. The end of the DNA fits TRBJ2-7 better, so the J call may be wrong. Per the germline V gene, CDR1 is DFQATT and CDR2 is SNEGSKA (reference sequence). This CDR3 is 15 amino acids long.

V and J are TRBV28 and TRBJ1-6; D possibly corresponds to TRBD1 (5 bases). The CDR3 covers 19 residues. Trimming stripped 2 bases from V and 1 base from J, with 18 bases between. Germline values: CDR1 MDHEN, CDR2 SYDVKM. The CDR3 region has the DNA TGTGCCAGCAGTTTAAGTCAGGGAATAGGCAGGTCCTATAATTCACCCCTCCACTTT. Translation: CASSLSQGIGRSYNSPLHF.

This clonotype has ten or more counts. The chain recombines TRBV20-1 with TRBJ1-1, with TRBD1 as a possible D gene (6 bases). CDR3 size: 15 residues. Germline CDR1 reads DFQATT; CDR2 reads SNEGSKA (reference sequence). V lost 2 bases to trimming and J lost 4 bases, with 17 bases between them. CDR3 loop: CSARSRRWGATEAFF. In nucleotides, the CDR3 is TGCAGTGCTAGATCTAGACGGTGGGGGGCCACTGAAGCTTTCTTT.

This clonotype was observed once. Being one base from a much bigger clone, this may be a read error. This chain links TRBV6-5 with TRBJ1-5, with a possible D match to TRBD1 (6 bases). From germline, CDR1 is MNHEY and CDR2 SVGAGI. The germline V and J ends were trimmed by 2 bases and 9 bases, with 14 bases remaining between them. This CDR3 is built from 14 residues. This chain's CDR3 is CASSYKGRGLPQHF. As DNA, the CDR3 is TGTGCCAGCAGTTACAAGGGGAGGGGGTTGCCCCAGCATTTT.

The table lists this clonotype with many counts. The CDR3 DNA reads TGTGCCAGCAGCTTAACAGGGTTGGAGACCCAGTACTTC. Encoded protein: CASSLTGLETQYF. The V gene is TRBV7-7, the J gene TRBJ2-5; a weak D match, TRBD1 (6 bases). Trimming pared 2 bases from V and 5 bases from J, leaving 9 bases between. This CDR3 spans 13 amino acids. CDR1 SSHAT and CDR2 FNYEAQ come from the germline V gene (reference sequence).

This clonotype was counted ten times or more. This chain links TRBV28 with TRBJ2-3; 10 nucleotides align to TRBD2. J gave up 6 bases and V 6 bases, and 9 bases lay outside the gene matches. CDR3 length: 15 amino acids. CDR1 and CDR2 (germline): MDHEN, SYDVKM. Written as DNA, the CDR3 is TGTGCCAGCAGCACTAAAGCGGGAGGGGTGGATACGCAGTATTTT. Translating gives CASSTKAGGVDTQYF.

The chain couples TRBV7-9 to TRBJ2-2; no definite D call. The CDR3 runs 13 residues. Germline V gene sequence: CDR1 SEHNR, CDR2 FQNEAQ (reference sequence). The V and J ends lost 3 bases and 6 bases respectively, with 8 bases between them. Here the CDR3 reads CASSFGSPGELFF. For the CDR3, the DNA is TGTGCCAGCAGCTTTGGTTCCCCCGGGGAGCTGTTTTTT.